What follows is one T cell receptor beta chain and its context. Some clones are missing from TCRdb's copy, which holds only in-frame ones; the method was immunoSEQ multiplex PCR. The profile covers under 300,000 clones, with roughly nine tenths appearing a single time and roughly 1.2% taken by the ten largest. The CDR3 extends over 17 amino acids. Trimming stripped 5 bases from V and 1 base from J, with 20 bases between. CDR1 SGHAT and CDR2 FQNNGV come from the germline V gene. The data were obtained in a study of blood T cell repertoires in COVID-19. This rearrangement joins TRBV11-2 to TRBJ1-1, with D possibly TRBD1 on 6 matching bases. The sequence came from a human donor in a cohort exposed to, infected with or recovered from COVID-19 (not recorded which). The donor label of this sample is uncertain. Sequencing input: PBMCs or T cells enriched from blood (not recorded which). The CDR3 here is CASSHIFYRVTNTEAFF. The CDR3 DNA reads TGTGCCAGCAGCCACATCTTCTACAGGGTAACGAACACTGAAGCTTTCTTT.